This T cell receptor (beta chain) was found in a study of shared clonotypes between healthy human individuals. Study-level information: Per donor, three plates held CD4 naive cells, three held CD4 memory, two held CD8 naive and one held CD8 memory. Study-wide results and caveats: Generally, naive subsets came out with larger estimated richness than memory subsets.

Profiled with immunoSEQ multiplex PCR; TCRdb holds only in-frame clones, not every one. The sample includes about 1.1 million clones, approximately 80% of them seen just once. As for this clone: Its antigen is not known.

This CDR3 contains 14 residues. Trimming cost V 9 bases and J 7 bases; bases outside gene matches: 10. CDR1 is LNHDA, CDR2 SQIVND, per germline (reference sequence). Recent acute infections and vaccinations were absent in the healthy HIV-negative adult donors. The genes are TRBV19 and TRBJ1-2; 11 bases map to TRBD1. This clonotype was sampled from a man between 18 and 35 years old in good health. Some clones in this sample may be carry-over from other donors' samples. Input material: memory CD4+ T cells from PBMCs. Indicated subset: CD45RA-negative fraction. CDR3 in DNA: TGTGCCAGCCGAAACCGAGGACAGGGGGCTGGCTACACCTTC. Its translation: CASRNRGQGAGYTF.